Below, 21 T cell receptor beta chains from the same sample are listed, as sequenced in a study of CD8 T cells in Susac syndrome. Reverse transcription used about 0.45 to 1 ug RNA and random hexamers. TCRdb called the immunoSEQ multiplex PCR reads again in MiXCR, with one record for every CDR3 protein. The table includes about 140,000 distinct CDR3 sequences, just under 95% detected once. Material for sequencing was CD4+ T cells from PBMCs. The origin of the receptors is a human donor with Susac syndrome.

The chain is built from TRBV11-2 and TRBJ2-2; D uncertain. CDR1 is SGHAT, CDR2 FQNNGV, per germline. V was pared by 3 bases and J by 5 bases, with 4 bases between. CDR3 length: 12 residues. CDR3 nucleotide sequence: TGTGCCAGCAGCTTCAGGACCGGGGAGCTGTTTTTT. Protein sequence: CASSFRTGELFF. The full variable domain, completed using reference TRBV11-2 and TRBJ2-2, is EAGVAQSPRYKIIEKRQSVAFWCNPISGHATLYWYQQILGQGPKLLIQFQNNGVVDDSQLPKDRFSAERLKGVDSTLKIQPAKLEDSAVYLCASSFRTGELFFGEGSRLTVL.

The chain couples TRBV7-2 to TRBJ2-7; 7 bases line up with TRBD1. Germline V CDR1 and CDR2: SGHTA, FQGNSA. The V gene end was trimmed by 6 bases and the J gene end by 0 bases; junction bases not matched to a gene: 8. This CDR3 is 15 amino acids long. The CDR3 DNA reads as TGTGCCAGCAGTCAAACCGGGACAGCCTCCTACGAGCAGTACTTC. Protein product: CASSQTGTASYEQYF.

The CDR3 nucleotides are TGCAGCGTTGAGAGAAATGAAAAACTGTTTTTT. Protein: CSVERNEKLFF. This chain uses TRBV29-1 with TRBJ1-4; D call uncertain. The germline V gene encodes CDR1 SQVTM and CDR2 ANQGSEA. The ends were cut back, 3 bases at V and 5 bases at J, with 4 bases in the middle. The CDR3 totals 11 residues.

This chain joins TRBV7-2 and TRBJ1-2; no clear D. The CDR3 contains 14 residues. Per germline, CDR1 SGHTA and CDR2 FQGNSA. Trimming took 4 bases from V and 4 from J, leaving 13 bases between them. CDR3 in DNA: TGTGCCAGCAGCTCCCGGACGGATTCCTATGGCTACACCTTC. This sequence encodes CASSSRTDSYGYTF. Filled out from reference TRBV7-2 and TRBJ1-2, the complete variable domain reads GAGVSQSPSNKVTEKGKDVELRCDPISGHTALYWYRQSLGQGLEFLIYFQGNSAPDKSGLPSDRFSAERTGGSVSTLTIQRTQQEDSAVYLCASSSRTDSYGYTFGSGTRLTVV.

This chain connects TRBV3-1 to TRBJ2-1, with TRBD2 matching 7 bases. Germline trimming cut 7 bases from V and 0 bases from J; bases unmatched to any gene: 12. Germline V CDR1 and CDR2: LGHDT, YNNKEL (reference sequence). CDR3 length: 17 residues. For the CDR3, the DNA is TGTGCCAGCACCCGCCGCGTGGGGGGGAGCTCCTACAATGAGCAGTTCTTC. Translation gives CASTRRVGGSSYNEQFF.

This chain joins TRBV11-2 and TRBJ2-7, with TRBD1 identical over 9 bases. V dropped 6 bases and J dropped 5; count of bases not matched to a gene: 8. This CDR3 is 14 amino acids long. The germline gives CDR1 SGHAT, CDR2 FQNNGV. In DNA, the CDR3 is TGTGCCAGCAGAGGGGGGACAGGGATCCACGAGCAGTACTTC. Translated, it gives CASRGGTGIHEQYF.

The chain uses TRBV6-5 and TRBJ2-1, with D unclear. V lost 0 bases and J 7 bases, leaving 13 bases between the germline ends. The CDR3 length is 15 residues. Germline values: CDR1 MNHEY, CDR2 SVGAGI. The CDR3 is CASSYSESGGNEQFF. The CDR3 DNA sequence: TGTGCCAGCAGTTACTCGGAGTCGGGCGGAAATGAGCAGTTCTTC.

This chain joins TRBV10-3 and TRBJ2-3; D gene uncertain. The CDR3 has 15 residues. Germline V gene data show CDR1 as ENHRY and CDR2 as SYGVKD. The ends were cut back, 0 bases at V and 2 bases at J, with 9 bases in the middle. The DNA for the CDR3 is TGTGCCATCAGTGAGTCTATGGGATTCACAGATACGCAGTATTTT. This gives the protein CAISESMGFTDTQYF.

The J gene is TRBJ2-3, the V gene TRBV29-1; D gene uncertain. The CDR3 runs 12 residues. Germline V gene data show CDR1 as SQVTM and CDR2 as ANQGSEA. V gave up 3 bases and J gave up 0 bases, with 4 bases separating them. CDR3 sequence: CSVDGSTDTQYF. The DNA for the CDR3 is TGCAGCGTTGACGGCAGCACAGATACGCAGTATTTT.

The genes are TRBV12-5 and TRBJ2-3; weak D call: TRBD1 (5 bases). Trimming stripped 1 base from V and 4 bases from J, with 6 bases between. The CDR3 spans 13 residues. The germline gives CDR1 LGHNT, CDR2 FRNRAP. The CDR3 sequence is CASGLAGSDTQYF. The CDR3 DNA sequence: TGTGCTAGTGGTTTGGCAGGGTCAGATACGCAGTATTTT.

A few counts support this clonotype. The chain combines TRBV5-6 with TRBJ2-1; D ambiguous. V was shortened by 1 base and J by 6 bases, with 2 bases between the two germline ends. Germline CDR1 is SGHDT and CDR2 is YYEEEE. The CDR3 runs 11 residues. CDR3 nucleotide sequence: TGTGCCAGCAGCTTGTTCAATGAGCAGTTCTTC. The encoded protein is CASSLFNEQFF.

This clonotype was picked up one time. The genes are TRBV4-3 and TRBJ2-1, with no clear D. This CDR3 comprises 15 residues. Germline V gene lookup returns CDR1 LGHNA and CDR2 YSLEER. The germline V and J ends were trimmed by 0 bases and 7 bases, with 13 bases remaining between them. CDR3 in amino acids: CASSQDLLDWNEQFF. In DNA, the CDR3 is TGCGCCAGCAGCCAAGATTTGTTAGACTGGAATGAGCAGTTCTTC.

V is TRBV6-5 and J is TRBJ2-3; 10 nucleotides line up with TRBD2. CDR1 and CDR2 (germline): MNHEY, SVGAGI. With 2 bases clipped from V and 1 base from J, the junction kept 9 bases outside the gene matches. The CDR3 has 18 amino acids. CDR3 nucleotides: TGTGCCAGCAGTTACACCCACCCCGGGACTAGCGGCACAGATACGCAGTATTTT. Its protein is CASSYTHPGTSGTDTQYF.

The CDR3 loop is CASSEQGLTTGEQFF. As DNA, the CDR3 is TGTGCCAGCAGCGAGCAGGGACTAACCACCGGTGAGCAGTTCTTC. The chain joins TRBV12-3 or TRBV12-4 to TRBJ2-1; 7 bases are shared with TRBD2. The CDR3 length is 15 residues. V dropped 6 bases and J dropped 9; count of bases not matched to a gene: 14.

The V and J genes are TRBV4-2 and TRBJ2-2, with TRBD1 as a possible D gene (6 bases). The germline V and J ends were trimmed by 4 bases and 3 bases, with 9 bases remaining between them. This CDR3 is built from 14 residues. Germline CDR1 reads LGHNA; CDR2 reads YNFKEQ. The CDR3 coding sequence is TGTGCCAGCAGCCGACAGGTTGACACCGGGGAGCTGTTTTTT. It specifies CASSRQVDTGELFF.

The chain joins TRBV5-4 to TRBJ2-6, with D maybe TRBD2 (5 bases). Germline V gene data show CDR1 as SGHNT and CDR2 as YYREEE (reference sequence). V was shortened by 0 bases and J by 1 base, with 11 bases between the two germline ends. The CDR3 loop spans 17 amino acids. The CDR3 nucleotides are TGTGCCAGCAGCTTGGTAGGACGGAGGTCTGGGGCCAACGTCCTGACTTTC. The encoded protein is CASSLVGRRSGANVLTF.

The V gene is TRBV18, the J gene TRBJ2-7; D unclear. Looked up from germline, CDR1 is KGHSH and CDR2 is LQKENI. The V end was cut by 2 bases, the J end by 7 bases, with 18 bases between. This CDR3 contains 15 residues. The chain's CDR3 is CASSPAVIGLSEQYF. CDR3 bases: TGTGCCAGCTCACCAGCCGTAATAGGGTTGTCGGAGCAGTACTTC.

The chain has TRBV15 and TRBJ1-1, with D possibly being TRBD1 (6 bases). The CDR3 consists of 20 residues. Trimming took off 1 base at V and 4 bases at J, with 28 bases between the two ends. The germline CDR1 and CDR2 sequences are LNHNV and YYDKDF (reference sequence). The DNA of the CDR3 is TGTGCCACCAGCAGAGGGGACGCGGGGTGGGGGGCGTATCTTGGCACTGAAGCTTTCTTT. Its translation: CATSRGDAGWGAYLGTEAFF.

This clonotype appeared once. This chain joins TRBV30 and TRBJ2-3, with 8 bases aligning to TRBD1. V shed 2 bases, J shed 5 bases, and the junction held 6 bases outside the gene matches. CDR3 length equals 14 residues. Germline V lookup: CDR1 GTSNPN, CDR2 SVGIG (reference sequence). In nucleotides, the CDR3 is TGTGCCTGGAGTTCCGGGACAGGCCGAGATACGCAGTATTTT. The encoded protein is CAWSSGTGRDTQYF.

The CDR3 coding sequence is TGTGCCAGCCAATCCGGGCCCGGGGAGCTGTTTTTT. Amino acid sequence: CASQSGPGELFF. J is TRBJ2-2 and V is TRBV12-3 or TRBV12-4; no firm D call. This CDR3 has 12 residues. V was clipped by 8 bases and J by 6 bases, with 10 bases between them.

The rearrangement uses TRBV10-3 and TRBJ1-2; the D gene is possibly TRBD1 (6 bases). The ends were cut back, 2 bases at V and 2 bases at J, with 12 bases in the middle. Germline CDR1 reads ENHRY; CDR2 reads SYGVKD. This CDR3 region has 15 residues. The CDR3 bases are TGTGCCATCAGTGAGGCGGGGGGCTCCAACTATGGCTACACCTTC. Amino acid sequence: CAISEAGGSNYGYTF.